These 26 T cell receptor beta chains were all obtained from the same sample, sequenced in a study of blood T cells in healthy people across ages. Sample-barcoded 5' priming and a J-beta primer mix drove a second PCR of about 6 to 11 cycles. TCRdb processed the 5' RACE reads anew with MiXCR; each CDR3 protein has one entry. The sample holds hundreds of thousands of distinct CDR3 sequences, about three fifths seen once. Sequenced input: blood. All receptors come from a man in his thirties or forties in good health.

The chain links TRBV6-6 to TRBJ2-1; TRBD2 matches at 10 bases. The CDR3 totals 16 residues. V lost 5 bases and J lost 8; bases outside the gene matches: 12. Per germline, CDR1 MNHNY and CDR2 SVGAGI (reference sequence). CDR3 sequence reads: CASSPRPSGSGHEQFF. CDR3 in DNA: TGTGCCAGCAGTCCGAGGCCTAGCGGGAGTGGACATGAGCAGTTCTTC.

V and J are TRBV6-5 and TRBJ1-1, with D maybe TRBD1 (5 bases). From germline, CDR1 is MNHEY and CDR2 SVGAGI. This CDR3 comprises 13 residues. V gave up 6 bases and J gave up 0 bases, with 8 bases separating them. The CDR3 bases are TGTGCCAGCAGCAGGGTAATGAACACTGAAGCTTTCTTT. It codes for CASSRVMNTEAFF.

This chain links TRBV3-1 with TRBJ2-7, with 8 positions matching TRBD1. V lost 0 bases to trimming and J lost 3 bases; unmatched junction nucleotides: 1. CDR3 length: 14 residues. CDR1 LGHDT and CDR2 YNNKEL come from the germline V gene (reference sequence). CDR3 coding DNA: TGTGCCAGCAGCCAAGACGGACAGGGCTACGAGCAGTACTTC. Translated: CASSQDGQGYEQYF.

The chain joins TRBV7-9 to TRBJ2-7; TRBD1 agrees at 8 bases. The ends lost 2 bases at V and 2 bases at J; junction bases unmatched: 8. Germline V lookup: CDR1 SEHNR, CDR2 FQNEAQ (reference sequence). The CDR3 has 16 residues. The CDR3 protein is CASSLPGQDTTYEQYF. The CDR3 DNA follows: TGTGCCAGCAGCTTACCGGGACAGGATACAACCTACGAGCAGTACTTC.

In DNA, the CDR3 is TGTGCCAGCAGCAAGGGACCCGAGCAGTTCTTC. Its translation: CASSKGPEQFF. The chain is built from TRBV21-1 and TRBJ2-1; TRBD1, the table's D call, lacks a check against the DNA. TRBV21-1 is assigned pseudogene status. The CDR3 is made up of 11 amino acids.

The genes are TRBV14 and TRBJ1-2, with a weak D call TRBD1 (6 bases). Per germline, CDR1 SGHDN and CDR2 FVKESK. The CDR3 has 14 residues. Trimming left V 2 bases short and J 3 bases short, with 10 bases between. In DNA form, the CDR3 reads TGTGCCAGCAGCCAAAAGAGGGGGGACTATGGCTACACCTTC. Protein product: CASSQKRGDYGYTF.

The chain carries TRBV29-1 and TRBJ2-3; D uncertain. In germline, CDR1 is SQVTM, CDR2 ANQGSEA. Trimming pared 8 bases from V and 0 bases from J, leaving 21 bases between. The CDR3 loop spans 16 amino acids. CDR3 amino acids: CSSSGKTAFSTDTQYF. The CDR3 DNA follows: TGCAGCTCTTCGGGCAAAACCGCCTTCAGCACAGATACGCAGTATTTT.

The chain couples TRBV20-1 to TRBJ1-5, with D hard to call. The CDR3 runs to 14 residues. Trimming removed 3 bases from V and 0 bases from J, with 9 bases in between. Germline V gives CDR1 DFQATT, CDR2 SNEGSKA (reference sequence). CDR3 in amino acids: CSASPAASNQPQHF. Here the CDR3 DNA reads TGCAGTGCTAGTCCGGCGGCTAGCAATCAGCCCCAGCATTTT.

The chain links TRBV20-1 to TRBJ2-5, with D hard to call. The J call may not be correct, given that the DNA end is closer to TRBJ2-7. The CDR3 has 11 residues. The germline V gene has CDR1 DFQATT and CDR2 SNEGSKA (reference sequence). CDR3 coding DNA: TGCAGTGCTAGAACCTACTACGAGCAGTACTTC. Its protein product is CSARTYYEQYF.

CDR3 DNA: TGTGCCAGCAGTCCGCGGACAGGGGGCGAATATGAGCAGTACTTC. Its protein is CASSPRTGGEYEQYF. This chain links TRBV6-5 with TRBJ2-7, with 11 bases that match TRBD1. Per germline, CDR1 MNHEY and CDR2 SVGAGI. The CDR3 sequence is 15 residues long. Trimming removed 5 bases from V and 7 bases from J; junction bases left unmatched: 10.

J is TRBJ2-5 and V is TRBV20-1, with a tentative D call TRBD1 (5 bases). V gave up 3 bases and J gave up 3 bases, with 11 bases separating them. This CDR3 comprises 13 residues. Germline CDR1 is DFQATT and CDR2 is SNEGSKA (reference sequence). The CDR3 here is CSASPTAKETQYF. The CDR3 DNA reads TGCAGTGCTAGTCCGACAGCGAAAGAGACCCAGTACTTC.

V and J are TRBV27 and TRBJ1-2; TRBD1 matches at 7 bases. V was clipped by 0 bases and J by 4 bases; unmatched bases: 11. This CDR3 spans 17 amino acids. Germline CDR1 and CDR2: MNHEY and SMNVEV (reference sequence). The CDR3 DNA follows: TGTGCCAGCAGTTTATCGTACGGGACAGTGGCATTCTATGGCTACACCTTC. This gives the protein CASSLSYGTVAFYGYTF.

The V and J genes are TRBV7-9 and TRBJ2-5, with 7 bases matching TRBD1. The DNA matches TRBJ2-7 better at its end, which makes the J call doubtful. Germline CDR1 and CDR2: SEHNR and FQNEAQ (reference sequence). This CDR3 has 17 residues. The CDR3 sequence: CASSRDSGTAIAYEQYF. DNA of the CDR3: TGTGCCAGCAGTAGGGATTCCGGGACAGCCATAGCCTACGAGCAGTACTTC.

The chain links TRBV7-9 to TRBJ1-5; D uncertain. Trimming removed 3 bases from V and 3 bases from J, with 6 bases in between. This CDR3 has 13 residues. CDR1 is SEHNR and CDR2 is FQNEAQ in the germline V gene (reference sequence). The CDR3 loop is CASSFGLNQPQHF. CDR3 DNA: TGTGCCAGCAGCTTTGGGCTCAATCAGCCCCAGCATTTT.

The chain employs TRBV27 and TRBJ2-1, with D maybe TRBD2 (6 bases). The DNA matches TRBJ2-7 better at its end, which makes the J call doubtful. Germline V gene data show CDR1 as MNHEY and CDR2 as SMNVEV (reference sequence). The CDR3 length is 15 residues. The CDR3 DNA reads TGTGCCAGCAGTTTATCAGGGGACTCCTACAATGAGCAGTACTTC. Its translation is CASSLSGDSYNEQYF.

The CDR3 loop reads CSANRGREQYF. CDR3 nucleotide sequence: TGCAGTGCTAACAGGGGGAGAGAGCAGTACTTC. The chain links TRBV20-1 to TRBJ2-7; 8 bases agree with TRBD1. The ends lost 4 bases at V and 7 bases at J; junction bases unmatched: 3. This CDR3 region has 11 residues. Germline loops: CDR1 DFQATT, CDR2 SNEGSKA (reference sequence).

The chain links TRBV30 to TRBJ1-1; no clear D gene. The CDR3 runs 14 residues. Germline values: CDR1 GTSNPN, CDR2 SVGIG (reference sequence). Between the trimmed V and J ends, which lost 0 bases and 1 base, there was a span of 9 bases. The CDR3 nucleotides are TGTGCCTGGAGTGTCGGATTGGGGAACACTGAAGCTTTCTTT. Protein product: CAWSVGLGNTEAFF.

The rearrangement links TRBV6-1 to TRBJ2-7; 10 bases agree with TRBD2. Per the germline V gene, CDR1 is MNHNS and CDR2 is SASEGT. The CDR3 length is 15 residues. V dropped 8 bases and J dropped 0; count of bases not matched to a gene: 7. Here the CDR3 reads CASGLADFSSYEQYF. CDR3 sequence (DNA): TGTGCCAGCGGACTAGCGGATTTTTCCTCCTACGAGCAGTACTTC.

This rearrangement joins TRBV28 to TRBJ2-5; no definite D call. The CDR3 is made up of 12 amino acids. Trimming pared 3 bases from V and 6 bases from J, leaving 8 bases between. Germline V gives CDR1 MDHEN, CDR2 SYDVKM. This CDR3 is CASSLNRKTQYF. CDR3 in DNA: TGTGCCAGCAGTTTGAACAGAAAGACCCAGTACTTC.

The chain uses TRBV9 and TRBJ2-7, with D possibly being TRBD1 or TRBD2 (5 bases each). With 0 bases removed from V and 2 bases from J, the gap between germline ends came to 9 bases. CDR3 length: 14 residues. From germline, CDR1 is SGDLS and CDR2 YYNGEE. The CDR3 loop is CASSVGDHTYEQYF. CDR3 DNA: TGTGCCAGCAGCGTAGGGGACCACACCTACGAGCAGTACTTC. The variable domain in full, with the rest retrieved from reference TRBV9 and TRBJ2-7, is DSGVTQTPKHLITATGQRVTLRCSPRSGDLSVYWYQQSLDQGLQFLIQYYNGEERAKGNILERFSAQQFPDLHSELNLSSLELGDSALYFCASSVGDHTYEQYFGPGTRLTVT.

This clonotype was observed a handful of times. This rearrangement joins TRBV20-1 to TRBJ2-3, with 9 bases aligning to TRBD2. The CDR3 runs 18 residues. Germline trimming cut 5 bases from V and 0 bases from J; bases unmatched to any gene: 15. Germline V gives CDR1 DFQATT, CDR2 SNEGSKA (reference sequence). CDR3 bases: TGCAGTGCTCTACACTATATTAGCGGGAGTGGGAGCACAGATACGCAGTATTTT. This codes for CSALHYISGSGSTDTQYF.

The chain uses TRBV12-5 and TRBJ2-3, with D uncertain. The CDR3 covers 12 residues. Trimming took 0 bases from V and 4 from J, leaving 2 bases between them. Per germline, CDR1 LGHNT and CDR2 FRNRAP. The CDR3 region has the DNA TGTGCTAGTGGTTTGGTGTCAGATACGCAGTATTTT. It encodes CASGLVSDTQYF.

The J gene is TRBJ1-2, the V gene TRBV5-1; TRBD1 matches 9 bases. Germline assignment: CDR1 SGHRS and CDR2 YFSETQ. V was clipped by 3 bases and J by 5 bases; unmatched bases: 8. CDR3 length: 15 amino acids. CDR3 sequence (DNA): TGCGCCAGCAGCTCCGGGACAGGGCTCTTATATGGCTACACCTTC. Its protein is CASSSGTGLLYGYTF.

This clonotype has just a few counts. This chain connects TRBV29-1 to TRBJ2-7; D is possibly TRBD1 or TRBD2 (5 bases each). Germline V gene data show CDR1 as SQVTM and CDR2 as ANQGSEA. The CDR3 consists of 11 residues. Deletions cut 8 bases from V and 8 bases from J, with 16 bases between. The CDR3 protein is CSTRDGLKQYF. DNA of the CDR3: TGCAGCACCCGGGACGGGTTGAAGCAGTACTTC.

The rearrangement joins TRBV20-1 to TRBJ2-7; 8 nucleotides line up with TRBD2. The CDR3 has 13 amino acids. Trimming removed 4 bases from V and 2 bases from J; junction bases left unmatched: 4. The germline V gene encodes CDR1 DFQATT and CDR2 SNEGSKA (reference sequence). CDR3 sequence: CSAILAGTYEQYF. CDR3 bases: TGCAGTGCTATTTTAGCGGGAACCTACGAGCAGTACTTC.

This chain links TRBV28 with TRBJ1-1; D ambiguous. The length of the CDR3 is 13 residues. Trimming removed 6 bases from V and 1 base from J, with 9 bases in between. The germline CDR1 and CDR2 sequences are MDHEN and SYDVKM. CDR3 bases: TGTGCCAGCAGCCCCGACCCGAACACTGAAGCTTTCTTT. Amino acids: CASSPDPNTEAFF.